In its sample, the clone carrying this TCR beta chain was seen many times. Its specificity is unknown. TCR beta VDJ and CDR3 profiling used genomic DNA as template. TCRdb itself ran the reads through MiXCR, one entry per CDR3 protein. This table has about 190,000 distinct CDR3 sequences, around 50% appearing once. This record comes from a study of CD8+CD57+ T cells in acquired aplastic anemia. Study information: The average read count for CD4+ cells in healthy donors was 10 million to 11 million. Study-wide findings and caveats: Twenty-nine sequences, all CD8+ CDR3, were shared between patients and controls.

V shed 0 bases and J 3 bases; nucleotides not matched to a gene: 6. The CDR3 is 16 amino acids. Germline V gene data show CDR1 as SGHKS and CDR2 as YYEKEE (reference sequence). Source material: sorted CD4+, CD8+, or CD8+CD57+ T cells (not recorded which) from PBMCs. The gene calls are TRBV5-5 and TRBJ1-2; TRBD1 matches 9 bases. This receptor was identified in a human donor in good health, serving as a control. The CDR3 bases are TGTGCCAGCAGCTTGGACCCCGGGACAGGGCACTATGGCTACACCTTC. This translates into CASSLDPGTGHYGYTF.